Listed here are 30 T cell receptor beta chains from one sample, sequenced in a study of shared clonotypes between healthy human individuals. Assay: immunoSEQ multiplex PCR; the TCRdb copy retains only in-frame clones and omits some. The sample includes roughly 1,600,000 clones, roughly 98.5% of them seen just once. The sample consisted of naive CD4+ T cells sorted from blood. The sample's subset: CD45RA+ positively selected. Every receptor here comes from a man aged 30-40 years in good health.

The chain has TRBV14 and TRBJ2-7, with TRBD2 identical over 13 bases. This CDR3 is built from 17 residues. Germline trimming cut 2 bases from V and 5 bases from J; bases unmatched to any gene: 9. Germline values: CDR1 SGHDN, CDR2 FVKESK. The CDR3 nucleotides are TGTGCCAGCAGCCAACCCCCAGGACTAGCGGGAGTGAACGAGCAGTACTTC. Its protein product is CASSQPPGLAGVNEQYF.

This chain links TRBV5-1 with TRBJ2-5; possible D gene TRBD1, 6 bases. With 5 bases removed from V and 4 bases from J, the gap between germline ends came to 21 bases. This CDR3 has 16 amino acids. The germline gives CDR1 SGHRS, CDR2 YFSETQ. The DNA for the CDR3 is TGCGCCAGCAGTGATTGGGGGCTTACTCAATCAGAGACCCAGTACTTC. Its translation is CASSDWGLTQSETQYF. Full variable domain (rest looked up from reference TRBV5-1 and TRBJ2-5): KAGVTQTPRYLIKTRGQQVTLSCSPISGHRSVSWYQQTPGQGLQFLFEYFSETQRNKGNFPGRFSGRQFSNSRSEMNVSTLELGDSALYLCASSDWGLTQSETQYFGPGTRLLVL.

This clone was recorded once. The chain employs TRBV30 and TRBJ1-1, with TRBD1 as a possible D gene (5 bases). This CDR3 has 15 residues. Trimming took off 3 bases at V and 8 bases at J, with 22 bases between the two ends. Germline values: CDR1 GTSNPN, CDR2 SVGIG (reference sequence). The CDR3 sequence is CAWRGGRERLGEAFF. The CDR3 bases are TGTGCCTGGAGAGGTGGCAGGGAGCGCCTGGGGGAAGCTTTCTTT. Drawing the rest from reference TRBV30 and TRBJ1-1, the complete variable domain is SQTIHQWPATLVQPVGSPLSLECTVEGTSNPNLYWYRQAAGRGLQLLFYSVGIGQISSEVPQNLSASRPQDRQFILSSKKLLLSDSGFYLCAWRGGRERLGEAFFGQGTRLTVV.

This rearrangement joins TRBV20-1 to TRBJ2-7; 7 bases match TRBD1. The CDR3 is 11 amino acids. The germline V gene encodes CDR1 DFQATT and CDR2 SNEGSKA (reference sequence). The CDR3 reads CSNRGDGEQYF. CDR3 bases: TGCAGCAACAGGGGTGATGGCGAGCAGTACTTC.

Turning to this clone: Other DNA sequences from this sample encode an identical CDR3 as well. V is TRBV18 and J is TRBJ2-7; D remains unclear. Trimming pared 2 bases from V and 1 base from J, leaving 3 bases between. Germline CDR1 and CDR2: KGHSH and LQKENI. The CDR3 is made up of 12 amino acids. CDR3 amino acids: CASSPSSYEQYF. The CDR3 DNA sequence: TGTGCCAGCTCACCATCTTCCTACGAGCAGTACTTC.

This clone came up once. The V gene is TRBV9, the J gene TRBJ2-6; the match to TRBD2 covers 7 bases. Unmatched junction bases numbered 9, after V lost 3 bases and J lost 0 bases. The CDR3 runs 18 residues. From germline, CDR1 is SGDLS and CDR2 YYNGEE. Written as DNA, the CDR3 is TGTGCCAGCAGCGCCAGTAGGGCGGGGGTCTCTGGGGCCAACGTCCTGACTTTC. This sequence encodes CASSASRAGVSGANVLTF.

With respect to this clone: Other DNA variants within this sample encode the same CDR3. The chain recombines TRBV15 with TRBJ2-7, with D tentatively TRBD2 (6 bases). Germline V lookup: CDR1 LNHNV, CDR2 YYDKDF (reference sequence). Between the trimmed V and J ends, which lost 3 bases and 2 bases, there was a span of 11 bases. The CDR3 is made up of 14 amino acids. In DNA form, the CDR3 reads TGTGCCACCAGCAGGGGGGGTGGCCCCTACGAGCAGTACTTC. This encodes CATSRGGGPYEQYF.

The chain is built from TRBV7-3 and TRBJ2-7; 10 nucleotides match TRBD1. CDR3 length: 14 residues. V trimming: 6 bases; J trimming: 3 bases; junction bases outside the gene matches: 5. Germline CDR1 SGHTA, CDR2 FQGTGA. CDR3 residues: CASRTGTGVYEQYF. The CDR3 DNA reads TGTGCCAGCAGGACCGGGACAGGGGTCTACGAGCAGTACTTC. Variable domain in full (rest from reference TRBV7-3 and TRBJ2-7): GAGVSQTPSNKVTEKGKYVELRCDPISGHTALYWYRQSLGQGPEFLIYFQGTGAADDSGLPNDRFFAVRPEGSVSTLKIQRTERGDSAVYLCASRTGTGVYEQYFGPGTRLTVT.

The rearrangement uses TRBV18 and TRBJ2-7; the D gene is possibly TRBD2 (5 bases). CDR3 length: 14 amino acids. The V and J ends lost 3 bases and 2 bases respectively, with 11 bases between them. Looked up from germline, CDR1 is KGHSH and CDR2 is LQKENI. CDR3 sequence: CASSPNSGTYEQYF. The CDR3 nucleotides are TGTGCCAGCTCACCTAACAGCGGTACCTACGAGCAGTACTTC.

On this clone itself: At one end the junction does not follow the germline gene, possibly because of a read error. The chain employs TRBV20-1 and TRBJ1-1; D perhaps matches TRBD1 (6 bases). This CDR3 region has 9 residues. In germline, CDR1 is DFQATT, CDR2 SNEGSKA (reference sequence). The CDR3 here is CSAPGFQGF. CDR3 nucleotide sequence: TGCAGTGCTCCAGGCTTCCAGGGGTTT.

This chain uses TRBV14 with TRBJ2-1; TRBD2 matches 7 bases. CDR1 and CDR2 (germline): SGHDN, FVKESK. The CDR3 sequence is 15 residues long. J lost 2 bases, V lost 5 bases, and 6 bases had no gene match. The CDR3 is CASSVGGTTYNEQFF. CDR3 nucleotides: TGTGCCAGCAGCGTCGGCGGGACTACCTACAATGAGCAGTTCTTC.

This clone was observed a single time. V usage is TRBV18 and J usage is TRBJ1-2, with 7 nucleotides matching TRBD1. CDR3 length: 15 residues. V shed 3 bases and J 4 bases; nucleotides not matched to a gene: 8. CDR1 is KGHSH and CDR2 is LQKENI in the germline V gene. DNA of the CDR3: TGTGCCAGCTCACCTGAACACAGGGGCCCCTATGGCTACACCTTC. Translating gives CASSPEHRGPYGYTF.

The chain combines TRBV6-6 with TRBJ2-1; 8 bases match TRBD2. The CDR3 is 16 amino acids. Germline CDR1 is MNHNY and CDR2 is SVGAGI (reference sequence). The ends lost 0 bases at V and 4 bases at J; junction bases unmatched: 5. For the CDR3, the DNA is TGTGCCAGCAGTTACTCCACGCCGGGAGGGTACAATGAGCAGTTCTTC. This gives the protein CASSYSTPGGYNEQFF.

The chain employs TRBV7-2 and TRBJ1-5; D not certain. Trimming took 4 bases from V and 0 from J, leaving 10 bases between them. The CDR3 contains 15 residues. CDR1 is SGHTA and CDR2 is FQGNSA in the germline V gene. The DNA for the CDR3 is TGTGCCAGCAGCTCATGGGCAGTTAGCAATCAGCCCCAGCATTTT. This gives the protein CASSSWAVSNQPQHF.

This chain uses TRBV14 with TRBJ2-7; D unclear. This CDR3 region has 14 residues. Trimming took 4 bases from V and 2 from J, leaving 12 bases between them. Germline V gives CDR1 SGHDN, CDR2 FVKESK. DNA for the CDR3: TGTGCCAGCAGCCCGGCAGGACGACCCTACGAGCAGTACTTC. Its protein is CASSPAGRPYEQYF.

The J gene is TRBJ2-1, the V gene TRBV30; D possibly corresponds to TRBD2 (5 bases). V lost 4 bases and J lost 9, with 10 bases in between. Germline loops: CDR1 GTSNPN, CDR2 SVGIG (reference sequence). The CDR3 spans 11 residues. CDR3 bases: TGTGCCTGGACTAGCACGTTTGAGCAGTTCTTC. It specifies CAWTSTFEQFF.

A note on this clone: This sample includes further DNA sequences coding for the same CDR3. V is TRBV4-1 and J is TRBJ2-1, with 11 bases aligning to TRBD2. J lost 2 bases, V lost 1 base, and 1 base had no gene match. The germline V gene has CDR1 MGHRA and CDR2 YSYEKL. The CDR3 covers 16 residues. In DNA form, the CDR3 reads TGCGCCAGCAGCCAAGCACTAGCGGGAGCCTACAATGAGCAGTTCTTC. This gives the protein CASSQALAGAYNEQFF.

This CDR3 reads CASSVGGLAGAPPYNEQFF. CDR3 in DNA: TGTGCCAGCAGCGTAGGGGGATTAGCGGGAGCACCACCTTACAATGAGCAGTTCTTC. The rearrangement joins TRBV9 to TRBJ2-1; TRBD2 matches at 9 bases. The trim removed 0 bases at V and 4 bases at J, leaving 14 bases unmatched. From germline, CDR1 is SGDLS and CDR2 YYNGEE. This CDR3 has 19 amino acids.

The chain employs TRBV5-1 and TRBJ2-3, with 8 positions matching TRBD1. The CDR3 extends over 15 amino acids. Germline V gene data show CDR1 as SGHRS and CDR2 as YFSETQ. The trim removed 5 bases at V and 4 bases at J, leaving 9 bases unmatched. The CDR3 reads CASRQGGPVSDTQYF. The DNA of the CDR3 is TGCGCCAGCAGACAGGGGGGTCCTGTCTCAGATACGCAGTATTTT.

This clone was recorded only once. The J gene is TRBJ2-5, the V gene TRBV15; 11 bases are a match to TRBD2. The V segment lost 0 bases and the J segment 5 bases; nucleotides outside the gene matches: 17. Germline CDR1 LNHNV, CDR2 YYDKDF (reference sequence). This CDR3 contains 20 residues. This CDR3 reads CATSRDQLVAGGLRGETQYF. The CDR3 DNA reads TGTGCCACCAGCAGAGATCAGTTAGTAGCGGGAGGGCTACGTGGGGAGACCCAGTACTTC.

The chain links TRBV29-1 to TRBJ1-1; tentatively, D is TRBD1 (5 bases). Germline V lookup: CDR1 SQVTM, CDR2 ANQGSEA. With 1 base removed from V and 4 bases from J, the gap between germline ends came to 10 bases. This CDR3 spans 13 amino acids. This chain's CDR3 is CSVEGQGTTEAFF. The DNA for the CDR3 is TGCAGCGTTGAAGGTCAGGGTACCACTGAAGCTTTCTTT.

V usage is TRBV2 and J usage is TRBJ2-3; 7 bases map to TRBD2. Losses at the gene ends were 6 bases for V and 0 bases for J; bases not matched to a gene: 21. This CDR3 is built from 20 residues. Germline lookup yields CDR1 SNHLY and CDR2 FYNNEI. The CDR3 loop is CASSFRGIFWSGASTDTQYF. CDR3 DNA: TGTGCCAGCAGCTTCCGGGGGATATTTTGGAGCGGGGCTAGCACAGATACGCAGTATTTT.

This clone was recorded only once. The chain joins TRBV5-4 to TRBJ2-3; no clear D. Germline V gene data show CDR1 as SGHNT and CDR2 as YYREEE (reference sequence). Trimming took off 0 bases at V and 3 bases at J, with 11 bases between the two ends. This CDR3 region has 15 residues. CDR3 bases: TGTGCCAGCAGCTTGGATAGCCTAGGGACAGATACGCAGTATTTT. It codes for CASSLDSLGTDTQYF.

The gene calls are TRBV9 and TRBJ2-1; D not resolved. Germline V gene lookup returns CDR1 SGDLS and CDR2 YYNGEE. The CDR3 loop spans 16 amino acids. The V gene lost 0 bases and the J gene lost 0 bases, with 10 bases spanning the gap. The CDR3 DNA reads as TGTGCCAGCAGCGTAGGTTGGTCCAGCTCCTACAATGAGCAGTTCTTC. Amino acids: CASSVGWSSSYNEQFF.

CDR3 DNA: TGTGCCAGCAGTCCTCTGTCTGGGACAGGGGGCGAGCAGTACTTC. Translation: CASSPLSGTGGEQYF. This chain uses TRBV6-1 with TRBJ2-7, with 11 bases identical to TRBD1. Germline trimming cut 5 bases from V and 6 bases from J; bases unmatched to any gene: 9. Germline CDR1 and CDR2: MNHNS and SASEGT. The CDR3 runs 15 residues.

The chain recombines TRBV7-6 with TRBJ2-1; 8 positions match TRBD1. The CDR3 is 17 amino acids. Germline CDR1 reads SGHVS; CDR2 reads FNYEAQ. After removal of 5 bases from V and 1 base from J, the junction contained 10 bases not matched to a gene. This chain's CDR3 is CASSATYRGESYNEQFF. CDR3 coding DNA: TGTGCCAGCAGCGCGACTTACAGGGGGGAATCCTACAATGAGCAGTTCTTC.

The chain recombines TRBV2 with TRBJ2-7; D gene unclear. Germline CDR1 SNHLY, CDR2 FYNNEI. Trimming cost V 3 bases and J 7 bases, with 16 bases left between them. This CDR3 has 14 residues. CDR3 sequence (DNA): TGTGCCAGCAGTGATTCTCCGACCGTCAGAGAGCAGTACTTC. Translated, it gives CASSDSPTVREQYF.

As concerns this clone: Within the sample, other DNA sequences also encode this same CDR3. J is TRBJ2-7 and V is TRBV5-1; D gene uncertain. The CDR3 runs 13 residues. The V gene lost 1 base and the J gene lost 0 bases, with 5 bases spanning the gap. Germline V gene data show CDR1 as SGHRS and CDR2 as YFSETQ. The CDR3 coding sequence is TGCGCCAGCAGCTTGTCTGTCTCCTACGAGCAGTACTTC. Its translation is CASSLSVSYEQYF.

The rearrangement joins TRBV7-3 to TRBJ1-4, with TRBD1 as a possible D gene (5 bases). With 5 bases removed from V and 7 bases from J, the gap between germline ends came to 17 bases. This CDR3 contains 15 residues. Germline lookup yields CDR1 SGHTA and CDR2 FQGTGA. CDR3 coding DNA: TGTGCCAGCAGCCCCCCAGGGCGCAGCGGTGAAAAACTGTTTTTT. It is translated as CASSPPGRSGEKLFF.

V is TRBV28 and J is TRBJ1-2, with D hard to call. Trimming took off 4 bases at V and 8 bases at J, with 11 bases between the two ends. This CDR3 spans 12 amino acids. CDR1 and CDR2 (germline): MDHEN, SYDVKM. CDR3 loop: CASSSPLHGYTF. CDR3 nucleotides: TGTGCCAGCAGTTCCCCCCTCCACGGCTACACCTTC.